The 14 T cell receptor beta chains below all came from one sample that was sequenced in a study of blood T cell repertoires in COVID-19. The table came from immunoSEQ multiplex PCR; TCRdb's copy has only in-frame clones and leaves some out. The data hold roughly 180,000 clones, with around 79% observed a single time. Input material: PBMCs or T cells enriched from blood (not recorded which). All receptors come from a middle-aged man who had recovered from COVID-19.

The J gene is TRBJ2-3, the V gene TRBV7-6; TRBD1 aligns across 8 bases. Trimming at V came to 8 bases and at J to 3 bases, leaving 13 bases not matched to a gene. The CDR3 runs 16 residues. Germline V gene sequence: CDR1 SGHVS, CDR2 FNYEAQ. The CDR3 spells CASRRSAGGLTDTQYF. The CDR3 nucleotides read TGTGCCAGCCGGCGTTCGGCAGGGGGCTTGACAGATACGCAGTATTTT.

The rearrangement uses TRBV19 and TRBJ2-2, with D possibly matching TRBD2 (6 bases). Germline CDR1 and CDR2: LNHDA and SQIVND (reference sequence). CDR3 length: 15 amino acids. V lost 2 bases to trimming and J lost 5 bases, with 12 bases between them. CDR3 in DNA: TGTGCCAGTAGTATATCCAGTGGGAGGACCGGGGAGCTGTTTTTT. Translation: CASSISSGRTGELFF.

The chain uses TRBV10-3 and TRBJ2-3; the D gene is possibly TRBD2 (7 bases). The CDR3 runs to 15 residues. The germline V and J ends were trimmed by 3 bases and 4 bases, with 14 bases remaining between them. The V gene's germline CDR1 is ENHRY and CDR2 SYGVKD. The CDR3: CAISDPGGESDTQYF. For the CDR3, the DNA is TGTGCCATCAGTGATCCGGGGGGCGAGTCAGATACGCAGTATTTT.

V usage is TRBV28 and J usage is TRBJ2-7; TRBD2 might be the D (7 bases). This CDR3 has 15 residues. The germline V and J ends were trimmed by 7 bases and 3 bases, with 19 bases remaining between them. Germline V gene lookup returns CDR1 MDHEN and CDR2 SYDVKM. The CDR3 loop reads CASTATGGGVYEQYF. The CDR3 bases are TGTGCCAGCACTGCCACGGGGGGCGGTGTCTACGAGCAGTACTTC. Supplemented by reference TRBV28 and TRBJ2-7, the full variable domain reads DVKVTQSSRYLVKRTGEKVFLECVQDMDHENMFWYRQDPGLGLRLIYFSYDVKMKEKGDIPEGYSVSREKKERFSLILESASTNQTSMYLCASTATGGGVYEQYFGPGTRLTVT.

CDR3 nucleotides: TGTGCCAGCAGCCAAACAGGGAGGGATCAGCCCCAGCATTTT. The encoded protein is CASSQTGRDQPQHF. The V call is TRBV3-1 (or the pseudogene TRBV3-2), the J call TRBJ1-5, with a weak D call TRBD1 (6 bases). The CDR3 sequence is 14 residues long. Per germline, CDR1 LGHDT and CDR2 YNNKEL (reference sequence). V was pared by 2 bases and J by 5 bases, with 10 bases between.

The chain employs TRBV27 and TRBJ2-1, with TRBD1 matching over 7 bases. The CDR3 sequence is 12 residues long. The junction had 2 bases not matched to a gene; V was cut back by 4 bases and J by 8 bases. The V gene's germline CDR1 is MNHEY and CDR2 SMNVEV (reference sequence). The CDR3 protein is CASSSQGHEQFF. Here the CDR3 DNA reads TGTGCCAGCAGTTCACAGGGGCATGAGCAGTTCTTC.

This chain joins TRBV2 and TRBJ2-5, with 8 nucleotides matching TRBD1. This CDR3 has 13 amino acids. Trimming cost V 7 bases and J 5 bases; bases outside gene matches: 6. The germline CDR1 and CDR2 sequences are SNHLY and FYNNEI. The CDR3 DNA is TGTGCCAGCAAGCAGGGGGCCGGGGAGACCCAGTACTTC. This gives the protein CASKQGAGETQYF. Drawing the rest from reference TRBV2 and TRBJ2-5, the complete variable domain is EPEVTQTPSHQVTQMGQEVILRCVPISNHLYFYWYRQILGQKVEFLVSFYNNEISEKSEIFDDQFSVERPDGSNFTLKIRSTKLEDSAMYFCASKQGAGETQYFGPGTRLLVL.

The rearrangement uses TRBV7-2 and TRBJ1-6; 7 positions agree with TRBD1. CDR3 size: 15 residues. V lost 1 base, J lost 10 bases, and 7 bases stayed unmatched. Germline V gene lookup returns CDR1 SGHTA and CDR2 FQGNSA. This CDR3 is CASSLEGQGVSPLHF. The CDR3 coding sequence is TGTGCCAGCAGCTTAGAGGGGCAGGGGGTATCACCCCTCCACTTT.

The J gene is TRBJ2-3, the V gene TRBV11-2; 9 bases align to TRBD2. CDR1 is SGHAT, CDR2 FQNNGV, per germline. The ends lost 1 base at V and 4 bases at J; junction bases unmatched: 6. This CDR3 is 16 amino acids long. The CDR3 spells CASSLVGGRAADTQYF. The CDR3 DNA sequence: TGTGCCAGCAGCTTAGTGGGCGGGAGGGCCGCAGATACGCAGTATTTT.

The genes are TRBV28 and TRBJ2-7; 7 bases map to TRBD2. The length of the CDR3 is 16 residues. V was pared by 2 bases and J by 0 bases, with 7 bases of the junction left unmatched. Germline-derived CDR1 and CDR2 are MDHEN and SYDVKM. CDR3 in amino acids: CASSLNPGLLSYEQYF. CDR3 DNA sequence: TGTGCCAGCAGTTTAAATCCGGGACTACTCTCCTACGAGCAGTACTTC.

The genes are TRBV15 and TRBJ2-7; 7 positions match TRBD1. Trimming removed 5 bases from V and 9 bases from J; junction bases left unmatched: 10. This CDR3 comprises 13 residues. From germline, CDR1 is LNHNV and CDR2 YYDKDF (reference sequence). The CDR3 loop reads CATSVRQGNGQYF. CDR3 bases: TGTGCCACCAGCGTAAGACAGGGTAATGGGCAGTACTTC.

Here the CDR3 reads CASSLDRRKEQFF. The DNA for the CDR3 is TGTGCCAGCAGTCTCGACAGGAGAAAGGAGCAGTTCTTC. The V and J genes are TRBV12-3 or TRBV12-4 and TRBJ2-1; TRBD1 is a possible D gene (6 bases). CDR3 length equals 13 residues. Between the trimmed V and J ends, which lost 5 bases and 10 bases, there was a span of 15 bases.

The V gene is TRBV30, the J gene TRBJ1-5; no firm D call. The V and J ends lost 2 bases and 4 bases respectively, with 12 bases between them. This CDR3 has 14 amino acids. Germline V gene lookup returns CDR1 GTSNPN and CDR2 SVGIG (reference sequence). CDR3 protein: CAWSLWGGNQPQHF. The CDR3 nucleotides are TGTGCCTGGAGTCTATGGGGAGGAAATCAGCCCCAGCATTTT.

This chain links TRBV28 with TRBJ2-5; possible D gene TRBD1, 7 bases. The length of the CDR3 is 16 residues. Germline V gene sequence: CDR1 MDHEN, CDR2 SYDVKM. Trimming removed 5 bases at V and 3 bases at J, with 19 bases between. The CDR3 region has the DNA TGTGCCAGCAGTATTCTTCGACAGGGAGGAAAAGAGACCCAGTACTTC. Amino acid sequence: CASSILRQGGKETQYF.